These 29 T cell receptor beta chains were sequenced from one sample in a study of blood T cell repertoires in COVID-19. TCRdb's table, derived via immunoSEQ multiplex PCR, lists solely in-frame clones and lacks some. The sample carries roughly 110,000 clones, 81% recorded once. The specimen sequenced was peripheral blood. These receptors originate from a man aged 45-60 years with acute or convalescent COVID-19.

The genes are TRBV4-1 and TRBJ2-6; unclear D gene. Germline V lookup: CDR1 MGHRA, CDR2 YSYEKL. The CDR3 totals 14 residues. V was trimmed by 4 bases and J by 3 bases, leaving 7 bases between them. The CDR3 nucleotides are TGCGCCAGCAGCCGAATCGGTGGGGCCAACGTCCTGACTTTC. It is translated as CASSRIGGANVLTF.

This rearrangement joins TRBV29-1 to TRBJ2-3, with D possibly matching TRBD1 (5 bases). Germline-derived CDR1 and CDR2 are SQVTM and ANQGSEA. V lost 4 bases, J lost 6 bases, and 11 bases lay in between. The CDR3 has 12 amino acids. CDR3 bases: TGCAGCGTTGGGGGCCACCGTGATACGCAGTATTTT. Amino acid sequence: CSVGGHRDTQYF.

This clone was counted between two and nine times. The rearrangement joins TRBV28 to TRBJ1-1; possible D gene TRBD1, 6 bases. Between the trimmed V and J ends, which lost 11 bases and 5 bases, there was a span of 15 bases. The CDR3 contains 12 residues. Germline V gene sequence: CDR1 MDHEN, CDR2 SYDVKM. As DNA, the CDR3 is TGTGCCGGCCGCGGGGGCCGGACTGAAGCTTTCTTT. This translates into CAGRGGRTEAFF.

The chain uses TRBV4-2 and TRBJ2-5; TRBD2 aligns across 12 bases. The CDR3 length is 14 residues. Germline V gene sequence: CDR1 LGHNA, CDR2 YNFKEQ. With V trimmed by 0 bases and J by 13 bases, 6 bases remained unmatched. CDR3 DNA sequence: TGTGCCAGCAGCCAAGAACGACTAGCGGGGGTGGGGTACTTC. The encoded protein is CASSQERLAGVGYF.

The rearrangement links TRBV5-5 to TRBJ1-6; D might be TRBD1 (5 bases). The CDR3 is 15 residues long. The V end was cut by 0 bases, the J end by 6 bases, with 10 bases between. From germline, CDR1 is SGHKS and CDR2 YYEKEE (reference sequence). The DNA of the CDR3 is TGTGCCAGCAGCTTGGGGGCAGGGATTAATTCACCCCTCCACTTT. Encoded protein: CASSLGAGINSPLHF.

The V call is TRBV6-1, the J call TRBJ1-4; TRBD1 matches 7 bases. The CDR3 is 15 residues long. Germline V gene lookup returns CDR1 MNHNS and CDR2 SASEGT. V was clipped by 2 bases and J by 3 bases; unmatched bases: 3. CDR3 sequence reads: CASSELGQPNEKLFF. In nucleotides, the CDR3 is TGTGCCAGCAGTGAACTGGGACAGCCTAATGAAAAACTGTTTTTT.

The chain has TRBV5-6 and TRBJ2-6; D may be TRBD2 (7 bases). The CDR3 has 15 residues. CDR1 and CDR2 (germline): SGHDT, YYEEEE. V dropped 5 bases and J dropped 1 base, with 10 bases sitting between them. DNA for the CDR3: TGTGCCAGCAGAGGGGGGGTGTCTGGGGCCAACGTCCTGACTTTC. Protein product: CASRGGVSGANVLTF.

The chain employs TRBV10-3 and TRBJ2-7; the D gene is possibly TRBD2 (5 bases). Germline loops: CDR1 ENHRY, CDR2 SYGVKD. The CDR3 is made up of 13 amino acids. V was pared by 0 bases and J by 4 bases, with 7 bases between. The CDR3 sequence: CAISESWEYEQYV. DNA for the CDR3: TGTGCCATCAGTGAGTCGTGGGAGTACGAGCAGTACGTC.

CDR3 amino acids: CATSDLRRDTDTQYF. The CDR3, as DNA: TGTGCCACCAGTGATTTGAGGAGGGACACAGATACGCAGTATTTT. The V call is TRBV24-1, the J call TRBJ2-3; TRBD2 is a possible D gene (6 bases). Trimming took 0 bases from V and 2 from J, leaving 8 bases between them. The CDR3 loop spans 15 amino acids. Per germline, CDR1 KGHDR and CDR2 SFDVKD.

CDR3 bases: TGTGCCAGCAGCCACAGGGCTAAGGGGACCCAGTACTTC. Translation: CASSHRAKGTQYF. This rearrangement joins TRBV5-6 to TRBJ2-5, with D tentatively TRBD1 (6 bases). The CDR3 has 13 residues. Germline V gene lookup returns CDR1 SGHDT and CDR2 YYEEEE. Trimming took off 4 bases at V and 7 bases at J, with 14 bases between the two ends.

This chain uses TRBV7-9 with TRBJ1-1; the D is unclear. The CDR3 consists of 15 residues. Per the germline V gene, CDR1 is SEHNR and CDR2 is FQNEAQ (reference sequence). The germline V and J ends were trimmed by 1 base and 1 base, with 10 bases remaining between them. The CDR3 region is CASSLGLRENTEAFF. DNA for the CDR3: TGTGCCAGCAGCTTAGGACTAAGAGAGAACACTGAAGCTTTCTTT. The full variable domain, rest sourced from reference TRBV7-9 and TRBJ1-1, is DTGVSQNPRHKITKRGQNVTFRCDPISEHNRLYWYRQTLGQGPEFLTYFQNEAQLEKSRLLSDRFSAERPKGSFSTLEIQRTEQGDSAMYLCASSLGLRENTEAFFGQGTRLTVV.

The chain carries TRBV19 and TRBJ1-1; D might be TRBD1 (6 bases). CDR1 is LNHDA and CDR2 is SQIVND in the germline V gene (reference sequence). The CDR3 spans 14 residues. The V end lost 6 bases, the J end lost 4 bases, and 15 bases lay between the germline ends. In nucleotides, the CDR3 is TGTGCCAGTAGCGCCAAAAAAGGGGGCACTGAAGCTTTCTTT. As protein: CASSAKKGGTEAFF. Variable domain in full (rest from reference TRBV19 and TRBJ1-1): DGGITQSPKYLFRKEGQNVTLSCEQNLNHDAMYWYRQDPGQGLRLIYYSQIVNDFQKGDIAEGYSVSREKKESFPLTVTSAQKNPTAFYLCASSAKKGGTEAFFGQGTRLTVV.

The rearrangement joins TRBV6-2 or TRBV6-3 to TRBJ1-2; 7 positions match TRBD1. The CDR3 runs 14 residues. Germline loops: CDR1 MNHEY, CDR2 SVGEGT. The junction had 9 bases not matched to a gene; V was cut back by 7 bases and J by 4 bases. This chain's CDR3 is CASIPNRGPYGYTF. The CDR3 DNA is TGTGCCAGCATCCCTAACAGGGGCCCCTATGGCTACACCTTC.

The chain links TRBV6-5 to TRBJ1-3, with TRBD1 identical over 8 bases. The germline V gene has CDR1 MNHEY and CDR2 SVGAGI. V was clipped by 4 bases and J by 3 bases; unmatched bases: 5. The CDR3 loop spans 15 amino acids. CDR3 in amino acids: CASSSGGAYGNTIYF. The CDR3, as DNA: TGTGCCAGCAGTTCAGGGGGCGCTTATGGAAACACCATATATTTT.

The gene calls are TRBV20-1 and TRBJ2-3, with 8 bases identical to TRBD2. Germline V lookup: CDR1 DFQATT, CDR2 SNEGSKA (reference sequence). The ends lost 3 bases at V and 2 bases at J; junction bases unmatched: 10. The CDR3 is 16 amino acids. The CDR3 loop is CSASAPGRGVTDTQYF. The CDR3, as DNA: TGCAGTGCTAGTGCCCCAGGGCGGGGGGTCACAGATACGCAGTATTTT.

The gene calls are TRBV5-1 and TRBJ1-1; TRBD1 matches 8 bases. The CDR3 is made up of 15 amino acids. Germline V gene sequence: CDR1 SGHRS, CDR2 YFSETQ. V lost 3 bases to trimming and J lost 1 base; unmatched junction nucleotides: 5. The DNA of the CDR3 is TGCGCCAGCAGCTACGGACAGGGACCGAACACTGAAGCTTTCTTT. Amino acids: CASSYGQGPNTEAFF.

The gene calls are TRBV11-2 and TRBJ1-4; D gene ambiguous. Trimming shortened V by 4 bases and J by 8 bases, and 5 bases separated the two germline ends. Germline V lookup: CDR1 SGHAT, CDR2 FQNNGV. The CDR3 is 11 residues long. CDR3 region: CASSWEEKLFF. CDR3 in DNA: TGTGCCAGCAGCTGGGAGGAAAAACTGTTTTTT.

The chain combines TRBV4-1 with TRBJ1-2; TRBD1 agrees at 7 bases. After removal of 0 bases from V and 5 bases from J, the junction contained 3 bases not matched to a gene. The CDR3 has 14 amino acids. Looked up from germline, CDR1 is MGHRA and CDR2 is YSYEKL. CDR3 DNA sequence: TGCGCCAGCAGCCAAGAGAGGGGGCCATATGGCTACACCTTC. It is translated as CASSQERGPYGYTF.

Remarks on this clone: This sample also contains other DNA sequences that code for the same CDR3. The CDR3 nucleotides read TGTGCCAGCAGACCGGGACACCCGAACACTGAAGCTTTCTTT. Protein product: CASRPGHPNTEAFF. The genes are TRBV28 and TRBJ1-1, with D possibly matching TRBD1 (6 bases). Germline V gives CDR1 MDHEN, CDR2 SYDVKM. V was cut by 6 bases and J by 1 base, with 12 bases left in between. This CDR3 is built from 14 residues.

This chain links TRBV5-4 with TRBJ2-3, with TRBD2 matching 10 bases. Germline values: CDR1 SGHNT, CDR2 YYREEE (reference sequence). The length of the CDR3 is 19 residues. Germline trimming cut 1 base from V and 1 base from J; bases unmatched to any gene: 12. CDR3 sequence (DNA): TGTGCCAGCAGCTTGCCGCTAGCGGGGGCCTTAAGCGGCACAGATACGCAGTATTTT. It is translated as CASSLPLAGALSGTDTQYF. Full variable domain (missing parts from reference TRBV5-4 and TRBJ2-3): ETGVTQSPTHLIKTRGQQVTLRCSSQSGHNTVSWYQQALGQGPQFIFQYYREEENGRGNFPPRFSGLQFPNYSSELNVNALELDDSALYLCASSLPLAGALSGTDTQYFGPGTRLTVL.

This sequence joins TRBV10-2 and TRBJ2-7; TRBD2 aligns across 7 bases. With 7 bases clipped from V and 6 bases from J, the junction kept 6 bases outside the gene matches. The CDR3 totals 12 residues. Germline V gene sequence: CDR1 WSHSY, CDR2 SAAADI. CDR3 loop: CASTSGLSEQYF. CDR3 nucleotide sequence: TGCGCCAGCACTAGCGGTTTGAGCGAGCAGTACTTC.

V and J are TRBV6-5 and TRBJ1-1; 9 bases are shared with TRBD1. Germline lookup yields CDR1 MNHEY and CDR2 SVGAGI. V trimming: 4 bases; J trimming: 6 bases; junction bases outside the gene matches: 6. There are 14 residues in the CDR3. CDR3 in DNA: TGTGCCAGCAGTTGGGAGACAGGGGGTTCTGAAGCTTTCTTT. Protein: CASSWETGGSEAFF.

This chain joins TRBV10-2 and TRBJ1-1; D is possibly TRBD1 (6 bases). Germline loops: CDR1 WSHSY, CDR2 SAAADI. The CDR3 loop spans 14 amino acids. V dropped 6 bases and J dropped 5 bases, with 16 bases sitting between them. The CDR3 region has the DNA TGCGCCAGCAGGAGAGGGGAAAGGGGGACTGAAGCTTTCTTT. This sequence encodes CASRRGERGTEAFF.

This chain joins TRBV18 and TRBJ1-2; perhaps TRBD1 as D (5 bases). The CDR3 is 12 residues long. V was clipped by 3 bases and J by 7 bases, with 9 bases between them. The V gene's germline CDR1 is KGHSH and CDR2 LQKENI. DNA of the CDR3: TGTGCCAGCTCACCCAGGGAGGGTGGCTACACCTTC. This codes for CASSPREGGYTF.

This clone was counted only a few times. The V gene is TRBV20-1, the J gene TRBJ1-1, with D tentatively TRBD1 (6 bases). V was cut by 3 bases and J by 5 bases, with 10 bases left in between. The CDR3 length is 12 residues. CDR1 and CDR2 (germline): DFQATT, SNEGSKA (reference sequence). CDR3 coding DNA: TGCAGTGCTAGTGTCAGGGGTACTGAAGCTTTCTTT. This encodes CSASVRGTEAFF.

The V gene is TRBV5-4, the J gene TRBJ2-5, with 8 bases lining up with TRBD2. The CDR3 runs to 14 residues. Germline assignment: CDR1 SGHNT and CDR2 YYREEE (reference sequence). Unmatched junction bases numbered 7, after V lost 7 bases and J lost 2 bases. CDR3 DNA: TGTGCCAGCGGGGCGGGGGGTAATCAAGAGACCCAGTACTTC. It translates to CASGAGGNQETQYF.

The count of this clone is one. V is TRBV10-3 and J is TRBJ1-2; TRBD1 might be the D (6 bases). The V gene's germline CDR1 is ENHRY and CDR2 SYGVKD. The CDR3 is made up of 16 amino acids. Trimming cost V 4 bases and J 2 bases, with 17 bases left between them. The CDR3 spells CAISGAGDSKNYGYTF. The CDR3 DNA sequence: TGTGCCATCAGTGGGGCAGGGGATTCAAAAAACTATGGCTACACCTTC.

The sample holds many counts of this clone. This CDR3 reads CAISDGGSNQPQHF. The CDR3 coding sequence is TGTGCCATCAGTGATGGAGGTAGTAATCAGCCCCAGCATTTT. The V call is TRBV10-3, the J call TRBJ1-5; D gene ambiguous. Germline V gene lookup returns CDR1 ENHRY and CDR2 SYGVKD. V was trimmed by 3 bases and J by 4 bases, leaving 10 bases between them. This CDR3 comprises 14 residues.

The rearrangement links TRBV2 to TRBJ2-1; 7 bases line up with TRBD2. Trimming at V came to 6 bases and at J to 4 bases, leaving 9 bases not matched to a gene. Germline V lookup: CDR1 SNHLY, CDR2 FYNNEI. This CDR3 has 15 amino acids. CDR3 region: CASRDVGGGYNEQFF. The CDR3 coding sequence is TGTGCCAGCAGGGACGTTGGCGGGGGTTACAATGAGCAGTTCTTC.